This is a list of T cell receptor beta chains from one sample in a study of blood T cell repertoires in COVID-19. Here immunoSEQ multiplex PCR was the method, and the copy in TCRdb shows in-frame clones only, minus some. The sample has some 180,000 clones; approximately 85% are singletons. Sequencing was carried out using PBMCs or T cells enriched from blood (not recorded which). The receptor set was obtained from a man aged 35-49 years who had recovered from COVID-19. Each CDR3 is given with its conserved first and last residue. Each record gives: CDR3 protein, CDR3 DNA, D gene, V gene, clone size, J gene. A D gene is named only where the DNA matches it firmly. The size field is filled for only some rows; it gives once, few, many or a size class.

CASSARDREAFF	TGTGCCAGCAGTGCACGGGACAGAGAAGCTTTCTTT	TRBD1	TRBV27	NA	TRBJ1-1
CASSPGLAGVYQETQYF	TGCGCCAGCAGTCCCGGACTAGCGGGAGTCTACCAAGAGACCCAGTACTTC	TRBD2	TRBV10-2	NA	TRBJ2-5
CASSGGLAGGHEQFF	TGCGCCAGCAGTGGTGGACTAGCGGGAGGCCATGAGCAGTTCTTC	TRBD2	TRBV10-1	NA	TRBJ2-1
CASRASQRNNEQFF	TGTGCCAGCAGAGCTAGCCAACGTAACAATGAGCAGTTCTTC	NA	TRBV28	NA	TRBJ2-1
CASSAILAGPTDTQYF	TGTGCCAGCAGCGCCATCCTAGCGGGCCCCACAGATACGCAGTATTTT	TRBD2	TRBV9	NA	TRBJ2-3
CASSLTTGANSPLHF	TGTGCCAGCAGCTTAACGACAGGGGCTAATTCACCCCTCCACTTT	TRBD1	TRBV7-9	NA	TRBJ1-6
CASSSRRTGGNQPQHF	TGTGCCAGCAGTTCAAGACGGACAGGGGGCAACCAGCCCCAGCATTTT	TRBD1	TRBV6-5	once	TRBJ1-5
CASRGQATNEKLFF	TGTGCCAGCCGGGGACAGGCAACTAATGAAAAACTGTTTTTT	TRBD1	TRBV5-6	once	TRBJ1-4
CATSDQGAYAPRTF	TGTGCCACCAGTGACCAGGGGGCCTATGCACCGCGTACCTTC	TRBD1	TRBV24-1	NA	TRBJ1-2
CASGRTGVHQETQYF	TGTGCCAGCGGGCGGACAGGGGTTCACCAAGAGACCCAGTACTTC	TRBD1	TRBV2	NA	TRBJ2-5
CASSLFGTINTGELFF	TGTGCCAGCAGTTTATTTGGGACAATCAACACCGGGGAGCTGTTTTTT	NA	TRBV27	NA	TRBJ2-2
CSVGGGSSYNEQFF	TGCAGCGTTGGGGGCGGGAGCTCCTACAATGAGCAGTTCTTC	TRBD2	TRBV29-1	NA	TRBJ2-1
CASSEIGTSEKLFF	TGCGCCAGCAGCGAAATAGGGACAAGCGAAAAACTGTTTTTT	NA	TRBV5-1	few	TRBJ1-4
CASSRGSPPAGYTF	TGTGCCAGCAGCCGGGGGTCTCCCCCGGCAGGCTACACCTTC	NA	TRBV5-8	NA	TRBJ1-2
CASSSRRVDRSPLHF	TGTGCCAGCAGTTCACGACGGGTCGACCGGTCACCCCTCCACTTT	NA	TRBV6-5	few	TRBJ1-6
CASALAGQGTNEQFF	TGTGCCAGCGCCCTTGCGGGACAGGGGACCAATGAGCAGTTCTTC	TRBD1	TRBV11-2	NA	TRBJ2-1
CASSYTPRGPYEQYF	TGTGCCAGCAGTTATACCCCGCGAGGCCCCTACGAGCAGTACTTC	NA	TRBV6-5	NA	TRBJ2-7
CASSLARFNQPQHF	TGTGCCAGCAGCTTGGCCCGGTTTAATCAGCCCCAGCATTTT	NA	TRBV5-8	NA	TRBJ1-5
CASRSYPRDRAESRGYTF	TGTGCCAGTAGATCATATCCTCGGGACAGGGCAGAAAGTAGGGGCTACACCTTC	TRBD1	TRBV19	few	TRBJ1-2
CASSSQDRAGTEAFF	TGTGCCAGCAGTTCCCAAGACAGGGCCGGCACTGAAGCTTTCTTT	TRBD1	TRBV28	NA	TRBJ1-1
CASNQGVRNTGELFF	TGTGCCAGCAACCAGGGGGTTCGGAACACCGGGGAGCTGTTTTTT	TRBD1	TRBV28	NA	TRBJ2-2
CASSIETGGPTEAFF	TGTGCCAGTAGTATCGAGACAGGGGGCCCCACTGAAGCTTTCTTT	TRBD1	TRBV19	NA	TRBJ1-1
CSAGAGVGQPQHF	TGCAGCGCTGGGGCGGGGGTAGGTCAGCCCCAGCATTTT	NA	TRBV29-1	NA	TRBJ1-5
CASSLPGQGTSPLHF	TGCGCCAGCAGCTTACCGGGACAGGGGACTTCACCCCTCCACTTT	TRBD1	TRBV5-1	NA	TRBJ1-6
CASIRRVNSPLHF	TGTGCCAGCATTAGACGGGTTAATTCACCCCTCCACTTT	NA	TRBV25-1	NA	TRBJ1-6
CASKERGLPGTEAFF	TGTGCCAGTAAGGAAAGGGGACTGCCGGGGACTGAAGCTTTCTTT	NA	TRBV19	NA	TRBJ1-1
CASSEWGSTEAFF	TGTGCCAGCAGTGAATGGGGCAGCACTGAAGCTTTCTTT	NA	TRBV6-1	NA	TRBJ1-1
CASSQATGISYNSPLHF	TGTGCCAGCAGCCAAGCGACAGGGATATCCTATAATTCACCCCTCCACTTT	TRBD1	TRBV3-1/TRBV3-2	NA	TRBJ1-6
CASWSDRDLNEKLFF	TGTGCCAGCTGGTCGGACAGGGATTTGAATGAAAAACTGTTTTTT	TRBD1	TRBV2	NA	TRBJ1-4
CASSQGANGELFF	TGTGCCAGCAGTCAGGGGGCTAACGGGGAGCTGTTTTTT	TRBD1	TRBV7-3	few	TRBJ2-2
CASSPTQNYGYTF	TGTGCCAGCTCACCGACACAGAACTATGGCTACACCTTC	NA	TRBV18	once	TRBJ1-2
CASRPRGSAGSYEQYF	TGTGCCAGCAGGCCTAGGGGGTCAGCTGGATCCTACGAGCAGTACTTC	NA	TRBV7-3	NA	TRBJ2-7
CASGLVPPAGADEQYF	TGTGCTAGTGGTTTGGTACCCCCAGCGGGAGCGGACGAGCAGTACTTC	TRBD2	TRBV12-5	NA	TRBJ2-7
CASSLAPLTRPGELFF	TGTGCCAGCAGCTTAGCGCCCTTGACTAGGCCCGGGGAGCTGTTTTTT	NA	TRBV7-2	NA	TRBJ2-2
CASILSRSHNQPQHF	TGCGCCAGCATACTATCTCGGTCCCACAATCAGCCCCAGCATTTT	NA	TRBV23-1	NA	TRBJ1-5
CASSYSTAAYEQYF	TGTGCCAGCAGTTACTCGACGGCGGCCTACGAGCAGTACTTC	NA	TRBV6-5	once	TRBJ2-7
CASSQDYRESYNSPLHF	TGTGCCAGCAGCCAAGATTACAGGGAATCCTATAATTCACCCCTCCACTTT	NA	TRBV3-1/TRBV3-2	NA	TRBJ1-6
CAWSLDPRGDSPLHF	TGTGCCTGGAGCCTAGACCCAAGAGGTGACTCACCCCTCCACTTT	NA	TRBV30	few	TRBJ1-6
CASSFAPLQGADTQYF	TGTGCCAGCAGCTTCGCACCCCTTCAGGGCGCAGATACGCAGTATTTT	NA	TRBV7-6	NA	TRBJ2-3
CASSYPGEWGYTF	TGTGCCAGCTCCTACCCAGGGGAGTGGGGCTACACCTTC	NA	TRBV7-9	NA	TRBJ1-2
CASSLEEGWDTQYF	TGTGCCAGCAGCTTAGAGGAGGGGTGGGATACGCAGTATTTT	NA	TRBV11-3	NA	TRBJ2-3
CASSFGGRNTEAFF	TGTGCCAGCAGCTTCGGGGGTCGGAACACTGAAGCTTTCTTT	NA	TRBV5-4	NA	TRBJ1-1
CAITRTGGDYGYTF	TGTGCCATCACCAGGACAGGGGGCGACTATGGCTACACCTTC	TRBD1	TRBV10-3	NA	TRBJ1-2
CASSKRQNMNTEAFF	TGTGCCAGCAGCAAACGACAGAACATGAACACTGAAGCTTTCTTT	NA	TRBV7-6	NA	TRBJ1-1
CASSATQGMAVVAFF	TGTGCCAGCAGCGCCACCCAGGGGATGGCAGTTGTTGCTTTCTTT	NA	TRBV7-9	few	TRBJ1-1
CAWTSGRGSDTQYF	TGTGCCTGGACCAGCGGGAGGGGATCAGATACGCAGTATTTT	TRBD2	TRBV30	NA	TRBJ2-3
CASSYSIGSDQPQHF	TGTGCCAGCAGTTACTCGATTGGGAGCGATCAGCCCCAGCATTTT	NA	TRBV6-5	few	TRBJ1-5
CSVDRGRNTEAFF	TGCAGCGTTGACAGGGGCAGGAACACTGAAGCTTTCTTT	NA	TRBV29-1	NA	TRBJ1-1
CASSLRGGNTEAFF	TGTGCCAGCAGTTTAAGAGGCGGGAACACTGAAGCTTTCTTT	NA	TRBV27	NA	TRBJ1-1
CASSFRSADTQYF	TGTGCCAGCAGTTTCAGGTCTGCAGATACGCAGTATTTT	NA	TRBV27	once	TRBJ2-3
CASSEAYGYTF	TGTGCCAGCAGTGAGGCCTATGGCTACACCTTC	NA	TRBV28	once	TRBJ1-2
CASSLSIEAFF	TGTGCCAGCAGTCTCTCGATAGAGGCTTTCTTT	NA	TRBV12-3/TRBV12-4	NA	TRBJ1-1
CASRGGRTDTQYF	TGTGCCAGCAGGGGAGGACGCACAGATACGCAGTATTTT	NA	TRBV27	NA	TRBJ2-3